The entry that follows covers one TCR beta chain sequence. What it recognizes is unknown. A junction end diverges from the germline sequence, so it may reflect a read error. The sample is drawn from a study of CD8 T cells in ankylosing spondylitis. Study observations and caveats: A motif of roughly eight highly homologous TCR beta variants was seen as apparently characteristic of ankylosing spondylitis blood. Earlier reports found some motif variants in synovial fluid and blood in reactive arthritis.

5'-RACE, quantitative and with molecular barcodes, yielded the TCR beta libraries. Via MiXCR, TCRdb re-called the 5' RACE reads, giving one row per CDR3 protein. The repertoire holds under 300,000 distinct CDR3 sequences, with approximately 9% as singletons. Germline CDR1 and CDR2: SGHRS and YFSETQ. The CDR3 extends over 14 amino acids. Sequenced material: blood, either unsorted or a sorted T cell fraction (not recorded which). This chain uses TRBV5-1 with TRBJ2-1; D is uncertain. This sequence originates from a male donor with ankylosing spondylitis or in good health (not recorded which). DNA of the CDR3: TGCGCCAGCAGCTTGTTAGCAGCCTACAACGAGCAGTTCTTC. This gives the protein CASSLLAAYNEQFF.